This entry lists 2 T cell receptor beta chains sequenced from one sample in a study of T cell changes during pregnancy in multiple sclerosis (dated by TCRdb to between 2017 and 2020). Library construction relied on the immunoSEQ multiplex PCR assay. The table was pulled from immuneACCESS by TCRdb, which kept in-frame rearrangements only. Such tables lose some clones; where checked, under half of the loss comes from unresolved V genes, and the rest has no known cause. This sample has about 40,000 clones in its table, and approximately 92% of those were observed once. 10% to 15% of the sample goes to the ten largest clones. This material consisted of CD8+ T cells from peripheral blood mononuclear cells, taken in the first trimester of pregnancy. These receptors came from a female donor with multiple sclerosis, enrolled in a pregnancy study.

This chain uses TRBV12-5 with TRBJ2-4; D is perhaps TRBD1 (6 bases). CDR1 LGHNT and CDR2 FRNRAP come from the germline V gene. CDR3 size: 19 residues. The V gene lost 1 base and the J gene lost 0 bases, with 19 bases spanning the gap. The CDR3 sequence: CASGLDDHRTALAKNIQYF. As DNA, the CDR3 is TGTGCTAGTGGTTTGGATGACCACAGGACAGCCCTAGCCAAAAACATTCAGTACTTC.

The genes are TRBV4-1 and TRBJ2-7; 10 bases agree with TRBD1. V gave up 5 bases and J gave up 4 bases; unmatched junction bases: 5. This CDR3 contains 14 residues. Germline loops: CDR1 MGHRA, CDR2 YSYEKL. CDR3 amino acids: CASSFDRGLYEQYF. CDR3 in DNA: TGCGCCAGCAGCTTCGACAGGGGGCTATACGAGCAGTACTTC.